Listed below are T cell receptor beta chains from one sample, sequenced in a study of T-cell reconstitution after alpha-beta-depleted transplantation in children. One entry per CDR3 protein, called by TCRdb with MiXCR from the PCR reads. The sample includes 90,000 to 130,000 distinct CDR3 sequences, approximately 6% of them seen just once. Sequencing used PBMCs, mostly from graft donor cells, obtained 360 days after TCRalphabeta/CD19-depleted stem cell transplant. All receptors derive from a male patient aged 2-15 years who had a stem cell transplant for acute lymphoblastic leukemia, so the T cells may come from the graft donor. Each CDR3 is given with its conserved first and last residue. The D gene is left open where the match is weak. Part of the rows lack a size; the others show once, few, many or a class for expanded clones.

length	V	D	size	J	DNA	CDR3
16	TRBV4-2	NA	many	TRBJ2-1	TGTGCCAGCAGCCAAGATAGGGGGAGGGATTACAATGAGCAGTTCTTC	CASSQDRGRDYNEQFF
19	TRBV4-3	NA	few	TRBJ2-6	TGCGCCAGCAGCCAGAGCCCCTGGGCCGGCACATCTGGGGCCAACGTCCTGACTTTC	CASSQSPWAGTSGANVLTF
11	TRBV29-1	NA	many	TRBJ2-7	TGCAGCGTTGAAGATCAGTTCGAGCAGTACTTC	CSVEDQFEQYF
14	TRBV7-9	TRBD2	NA	TRBJ2-7	TGTGCCAGCAGCTTTGCGGGGGATCCCTACGAGCAGTACTTC	CASSFAGDPYEQYF
14	TRBV9	NA	NA	TRBJ2-7	TGTGCCAGCAGCGTAGGAGGGAGCAGCTACGAGCACTACTTC	CASSVGGSSYEHYF
15	TRBV9	NA	few	TRBJ2-3	TGTGCCAGCAGCGTAGTCCCGGGAGCCACAGATACGCAGTATTTT	CASSVVPGATDTQYF
14	TRBV9	NA	many	TRBJ2-7	TGTGCCAGCAAGGGAGGAGGAAGCTCCTACGAGCAGTACTTC	CASKGGGSSYEQYF
16	TRBV6-1	NA	few	TRBJ1-5	TGTGCCAGCAAACTCGTCGGGAGGGGTGGCAATCAGCCCCAGCATTTT	CASKLVGRGGNQPQHF
20	TRBV24-1	TRBD2	NA	TRBJ2-5	TGTGCCACCAGTGATTCGCGACCGGGACTAGCGGGAGGCGGGAAAGAGACCCAGTACTTC	CATSDSRPGLAGGGKETQYF
15	TRBV9	NA	NA	TRBJ2-1	TGTGCCAGCAGCGTAGTGGAGGGGGGGCCAGATGAGCAGTTCTTC	CASSVVEGGPDEQFF
14	TRBV9	TRBD1	many	TRBJ1-6	TGTGCCAGCAGCCCCCCAGGGGGAGGTTCACCCCTCCACTTT	CASSPPGGGSPLHF
18	TRBV4-3	TRBD1	many	TRBJ2-7	TGCGCCAGCAGCCAAGATTCGGGACAGGGGAGAAGGGCCTACGAGCAGTACTTC	CASSQDSGQGRRAYEQYF
16	TRBV2	NA	many	TRBJ1-2	TGTGCCAGCAGTGAATGGGGGCAGGCTGAGGACTATGGCTACACCTTC	CASSEWGQAEDYGYTF
14	TRBV7-2	TRBD2	NA	TRBJ2-3	TGTGCCAGCAGCCCCCGACTAGCCTCAGATACGCAGTATTTT	CASSPRLASDTQYF
16	TRBV7-9	NA	many	TRBJ2-7	TGTGCCAGCAGCCCGAATAAGGGGCTTCGGTCCTACGAGCAGTACTTC	CASSPNKGLRSYEQYF
11	TRBV5-1	NA	NA	TRBJ1-2	TGCGCCGTCCCAACAGGGAATGGCTACACCTTC	CAVPTGNGYTF
15	TRBV4-2	TRBD2	NA	TRBJ2-1	TGTGCCAGCAGCCAAGAGCGGGGGTTATACAATGAGCAGTTCTTC	CASSQERGLYNEQFF
16	TRBV4-3	TRBD1	NA	TRBJ2-1	TGCGCCAGCAGCCAACACAGGGGGAACCGGGCCAATGAGCAGTTCTTC	CASSQHRGNRANEQFF
15	TRBV7-2	NA	many	TRBJ2-7	TGTGCCAGCAGCTTACGAGACTTGGTAGCCTACGAGCAGTACTTC	CASSLRDLVAYEQYF
12	TRBV7-9	TRBD1	many	TRBJ1-1	TGTGCCAGCAGCTTAGCGAACAGGGGAGCTTTCTTT	CASSLANRGAFF
15	TRBV20-1	TRBD2	few	TRBJ2-3	TGCAGTGCTAGAGATAAGGAGCGGGAGCAAGATACGCAGTATTTT	CSARDKEREQDTQYF
16	TRBV19	TRBD1	many	TRBJ2-3	TGTGCCAGTAGTACCTTACAGGGGATTAAAGGAGATACGCAGTATTTT	CASSTLQGIKGDTQYF
15	TRBV6-5	TRBD2	few	TRBJ2-5	TGTGCCAGCAGACACGGACTAGCGGGAAAAGAGACCCAGTACTTC	CASRHGLAGKETQYF
16	TRBV20-1	TRBD2	many	TRBJ2-3	TGCAGTGCTAGAGTGACGCGGGAGAGGTTTGGAGATACGCAGTATTTT	CSARVTRERFGDTQYF